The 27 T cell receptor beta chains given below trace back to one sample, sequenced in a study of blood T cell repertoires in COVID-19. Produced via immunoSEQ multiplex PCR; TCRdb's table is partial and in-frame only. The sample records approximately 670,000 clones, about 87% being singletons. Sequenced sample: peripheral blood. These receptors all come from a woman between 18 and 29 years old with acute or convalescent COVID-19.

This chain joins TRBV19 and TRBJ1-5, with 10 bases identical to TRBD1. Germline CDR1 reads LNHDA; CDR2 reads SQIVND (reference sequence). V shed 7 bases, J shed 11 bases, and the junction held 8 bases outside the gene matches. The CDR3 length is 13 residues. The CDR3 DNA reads TGTGCCAGTATCGGGACAGGGGCCAGGACCCAGCATTTT. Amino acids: CASIGTGARTQHF.

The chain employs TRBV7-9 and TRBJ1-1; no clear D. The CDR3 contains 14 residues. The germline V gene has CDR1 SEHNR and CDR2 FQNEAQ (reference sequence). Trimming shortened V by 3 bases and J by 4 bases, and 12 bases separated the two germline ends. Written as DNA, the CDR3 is TGTGCCAGCAGCTTGGAAGCTTCGGGCACTGAAGCTTTCTTT. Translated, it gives CASSLEASGTEAFF.

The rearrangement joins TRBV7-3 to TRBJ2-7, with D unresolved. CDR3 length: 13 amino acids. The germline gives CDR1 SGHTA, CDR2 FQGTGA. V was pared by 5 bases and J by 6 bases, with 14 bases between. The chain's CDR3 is CASSQNPGFEQYF. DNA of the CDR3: TGTGCCAGCAGCCAAAATCCAGGCTTCGAGCAGTACTTC. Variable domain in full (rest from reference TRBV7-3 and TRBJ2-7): GAGVSQTPSNKVTEKGKYVELRCDPISGHTALYWYRQSLGQGPEFLIYFQGTGAADDSGLPNDRFFAVRPEGSVSTLKIQRTERGDSAVYLCASSQNPGFEQYFGPGTRLTVT.

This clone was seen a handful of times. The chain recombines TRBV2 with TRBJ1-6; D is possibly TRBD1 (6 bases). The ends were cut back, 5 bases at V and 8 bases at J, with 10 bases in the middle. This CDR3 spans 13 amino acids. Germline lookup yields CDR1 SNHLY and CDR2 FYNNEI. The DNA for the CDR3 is TGTGCCAGCAGTTACAGGGTGTATTCACCCCTCCACTTT. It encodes CASSYRVYSPLHF.

CDR3: CASSQDPTSGGPSPYEQYF. CDR3 bases: TGTGCCAGCAGCCAGGATCCGACTAGCGGGGGGCCGAGCCCCTACGAGCAGTACTTC. The chain carries TRBV3-1 (or the pseudogene TRBV3-2) and TRBJ2-7; 13 bases map to TRBD2. The CDR3 runs 19 residues. CDR1 is LGHDT and CDR2 is YNNKEL in the germline V gene (reference sequence). Trimming removed 3 bases from V and 2 bases from J; junction bases left unmatched: 13.

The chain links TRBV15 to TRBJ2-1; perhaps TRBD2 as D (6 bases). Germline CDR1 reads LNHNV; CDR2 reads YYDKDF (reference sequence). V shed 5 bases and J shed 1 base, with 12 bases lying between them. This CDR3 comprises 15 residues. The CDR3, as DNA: TGTGCCACCAGCTCAGGGACTGGTTCCTACAATGAGCAGTTCTTC. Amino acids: CATSSGTGSYNEQFF. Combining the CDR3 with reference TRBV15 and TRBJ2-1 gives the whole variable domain DAMVIQNPRYQVTQFGKPVTLSCSQTLNHNVMYWYQQKSSQAPKLLFHYYDKDFNNEADTPDNFQSRRPNTSFCFLDIRSPGLGDTAMYLCATSSGTGSYNEQFFGPGTRLTVL.

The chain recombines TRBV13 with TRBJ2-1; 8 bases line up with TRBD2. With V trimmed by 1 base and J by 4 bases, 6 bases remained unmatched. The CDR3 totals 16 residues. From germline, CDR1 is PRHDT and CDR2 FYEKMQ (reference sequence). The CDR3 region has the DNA TGTGCCAGCAGCTTAGATGAAGCGGGGGATTACAATGAGCAGTTCTTC. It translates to CASSLDEAGDYNEQFF.

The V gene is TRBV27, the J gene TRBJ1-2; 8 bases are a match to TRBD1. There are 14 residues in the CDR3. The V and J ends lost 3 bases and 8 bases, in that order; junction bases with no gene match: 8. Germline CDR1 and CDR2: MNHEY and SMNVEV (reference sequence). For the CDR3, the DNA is TGTGCCAGCAGTTTGGGGACAGGCCTTCGGGGCTACACCTTC. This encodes CASSLGTGLRGYTF.

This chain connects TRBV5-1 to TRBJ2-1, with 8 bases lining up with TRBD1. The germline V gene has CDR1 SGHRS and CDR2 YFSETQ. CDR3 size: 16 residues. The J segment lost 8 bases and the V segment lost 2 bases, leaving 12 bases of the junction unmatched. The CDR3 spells CASSFGTGRRPDEQFF. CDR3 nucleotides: TGCGCCAGCAGCTTCGGGACAGGTCGGAGGCCCGATGAGCAGTTCTTC.

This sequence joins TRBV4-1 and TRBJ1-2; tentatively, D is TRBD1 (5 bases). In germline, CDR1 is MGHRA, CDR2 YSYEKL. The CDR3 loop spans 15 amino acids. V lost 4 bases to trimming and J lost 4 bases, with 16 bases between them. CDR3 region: CASSPLGLTLYGYTF. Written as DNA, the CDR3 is TGCGCCAGCAGCCCCCTGGGGCTGACCCTCTATGGCTACACCTTC.

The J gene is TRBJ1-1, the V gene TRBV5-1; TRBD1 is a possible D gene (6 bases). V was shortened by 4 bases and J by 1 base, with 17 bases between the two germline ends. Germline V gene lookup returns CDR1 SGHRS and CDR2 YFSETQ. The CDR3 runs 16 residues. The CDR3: CASSTRGTVGNTEAFF. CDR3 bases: TGCGCCAGCAGCACCAGGGGAACGGTCGGGAACACTGAAGCTTTCTTT.

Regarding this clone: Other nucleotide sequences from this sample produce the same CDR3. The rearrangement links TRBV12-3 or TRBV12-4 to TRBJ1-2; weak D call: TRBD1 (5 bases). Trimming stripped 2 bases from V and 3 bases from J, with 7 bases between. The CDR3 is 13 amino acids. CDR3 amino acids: CASSLRGYYGYTF. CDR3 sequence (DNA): TGTGCCAGCAGTTTACGGGGGTACTATGGCTACACCTTC.

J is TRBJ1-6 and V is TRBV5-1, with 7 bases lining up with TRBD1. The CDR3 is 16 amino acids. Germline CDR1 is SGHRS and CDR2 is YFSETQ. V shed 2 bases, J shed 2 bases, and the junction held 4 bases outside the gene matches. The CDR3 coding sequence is TGCGCCAGCAGCTTCGCAGGGGGTACCTATAATTCACCCCTCCACTTT. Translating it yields CASSFAGGTYNSPLHF.

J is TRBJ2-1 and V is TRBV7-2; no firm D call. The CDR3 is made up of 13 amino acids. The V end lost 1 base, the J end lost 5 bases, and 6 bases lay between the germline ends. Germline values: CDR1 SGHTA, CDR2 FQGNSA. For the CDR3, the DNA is TGTGCCAGCAGCTTAGTAGTCGACAATGAGCAGTTCTTC. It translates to CASSLVVDNEQFF.

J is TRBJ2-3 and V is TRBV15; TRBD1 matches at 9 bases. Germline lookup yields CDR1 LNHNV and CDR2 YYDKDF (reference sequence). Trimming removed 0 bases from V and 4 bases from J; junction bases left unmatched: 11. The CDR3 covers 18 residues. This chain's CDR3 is CATSRELGQGAPPDTQYF. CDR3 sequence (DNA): TGTGCCACCAGCAGAGAACTGGGACAGGGAGCTCCTCCAGATACGCAGTATTTT.

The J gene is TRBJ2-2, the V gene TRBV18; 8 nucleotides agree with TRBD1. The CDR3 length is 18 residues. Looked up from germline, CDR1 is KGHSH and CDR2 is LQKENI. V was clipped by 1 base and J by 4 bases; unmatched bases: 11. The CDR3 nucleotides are TGTGCCAGCTCACCACTCGCTTTTCAGGGGGCGAGCACCGGGGAGCTGTTTTTT. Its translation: CASSPLAFQGASTGELFF.

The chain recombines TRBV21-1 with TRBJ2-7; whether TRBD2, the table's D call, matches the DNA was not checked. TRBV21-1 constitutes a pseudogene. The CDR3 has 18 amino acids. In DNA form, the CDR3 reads TGTGCCAGCAGCAAACGGGGGGAACGGGGCAGAGGCTCCTACGAGCAGTACTTC. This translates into CASSKRGERGRGSYEQYF.

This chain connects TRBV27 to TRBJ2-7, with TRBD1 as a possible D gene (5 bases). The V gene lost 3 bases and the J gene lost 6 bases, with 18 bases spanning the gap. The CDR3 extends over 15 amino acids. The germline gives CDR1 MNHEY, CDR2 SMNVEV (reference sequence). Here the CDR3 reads CASSLHSRVWSEQYF. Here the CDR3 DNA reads TGTGCCAGCAGTTTGCATTCCAGGGTTTGGAGCGAGCAGTACTTC.

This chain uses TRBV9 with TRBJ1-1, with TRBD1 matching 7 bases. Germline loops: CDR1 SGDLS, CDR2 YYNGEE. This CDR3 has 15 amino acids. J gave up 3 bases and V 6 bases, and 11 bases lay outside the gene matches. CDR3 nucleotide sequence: TGTGCCAGCAAAAAGGACAGGCGGGTGGACACTGAAGCTTTCTTT. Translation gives CASKKDRRVDTEAFF.

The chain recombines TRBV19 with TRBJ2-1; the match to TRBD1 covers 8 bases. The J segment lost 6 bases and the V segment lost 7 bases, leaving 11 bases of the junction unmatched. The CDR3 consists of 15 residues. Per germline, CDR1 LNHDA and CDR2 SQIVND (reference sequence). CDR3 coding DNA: TGTGCCAGTACCCGGACAGGGAGCCTCGGCAATGAGCAGTTCTTC. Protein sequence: CASTRTGSLGNEQFF.

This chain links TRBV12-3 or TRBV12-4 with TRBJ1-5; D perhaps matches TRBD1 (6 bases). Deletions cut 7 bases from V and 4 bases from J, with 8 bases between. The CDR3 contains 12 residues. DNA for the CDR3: TGTGCCAGCACCGACAGGAATCAGCCCCAGCATTTT. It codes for CASTDRNQPQHF.

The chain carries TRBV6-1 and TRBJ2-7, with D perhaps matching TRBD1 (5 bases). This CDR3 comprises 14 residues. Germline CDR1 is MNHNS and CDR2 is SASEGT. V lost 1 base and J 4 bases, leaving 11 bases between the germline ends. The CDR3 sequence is CASSEGADNYEQYF. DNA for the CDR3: TGTGCCAGCAGTGAAGGGGCGGACAATTACGAGCAGTACTTC.

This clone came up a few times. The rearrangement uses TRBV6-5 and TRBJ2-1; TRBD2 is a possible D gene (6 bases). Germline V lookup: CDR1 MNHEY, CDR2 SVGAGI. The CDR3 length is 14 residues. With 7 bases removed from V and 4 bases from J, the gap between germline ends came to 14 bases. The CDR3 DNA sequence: TGTGCCAGCACCAGGACGGAGGGGTACAATGAGCAGTTCTTC. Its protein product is CASTRTEGYNEQFF.

In DNA form, the CDR3 reads TGTGCCAGCTCACAAGAACGGACAAGCACAGATACGCAGTATTTT. Translating it yields CASSQERTSTDTQYF. This sequence joins TRBV18 and TRBJ2-3, with D possibly TRBD1 on 5 matching bases. V was cut by 4 bases and J by 0 bases, with 11 bases left in between. The CDR3 is 15 amino acids. Germline assignment: CDR1 KGHSH and CDR2 LQKENI.

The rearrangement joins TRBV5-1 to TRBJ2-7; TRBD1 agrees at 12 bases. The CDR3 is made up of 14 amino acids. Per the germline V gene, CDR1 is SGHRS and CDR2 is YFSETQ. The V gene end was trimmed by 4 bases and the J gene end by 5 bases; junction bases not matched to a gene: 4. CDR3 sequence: CASSRDRGQNEQYF. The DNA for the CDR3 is TGCGCCAGCAGCCGGGACAGGGGGCAGAACGAGCAGTACTTC.

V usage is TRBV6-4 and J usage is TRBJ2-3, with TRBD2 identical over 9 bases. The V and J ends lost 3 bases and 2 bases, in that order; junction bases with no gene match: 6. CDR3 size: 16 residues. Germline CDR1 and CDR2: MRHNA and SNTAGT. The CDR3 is CASSDMASGATDTQYF. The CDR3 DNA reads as TGTGCCAGCAGTGATATGGCTAGCGGGGCCACAGATACGCAGTATTTT.

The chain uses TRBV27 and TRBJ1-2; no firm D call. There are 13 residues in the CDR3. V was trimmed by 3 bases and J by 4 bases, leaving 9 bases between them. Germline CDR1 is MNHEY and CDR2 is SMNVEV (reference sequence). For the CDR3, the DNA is TGTGCCAGCAGTTTTCGACATCCCTATGGCTACACCTTC. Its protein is CASSFRHPYGYTF.